This T cell receptor beta chain derives from a study of T-cell reconstitution after alpha-beta-depleted transplantation in children. Unique molecular identifiers were incorporated during preparation of the TCRbeta library. One entry per CDR3 protein, called by TCRdb with MiXCR from the PCR reads. Of approximately 490,000 distinct CDR3 sequences in the sample, around 13% are singletons; the top ten hold approximately 5.4%. In this sample, this clonotype turned up a few times. Likely a read error: the CDR3 ends without its conserved phenylalanine or tryptophan. The sequences come from PBMCs from the stem cell graft donor, collected from the stem cell graft. This receptor was obtained from a human donor who donated a stem cell graft to a child with combined immunodeficiency.

The CDR3 loop reads CASSFRDQSPLHS. The CDR3 coding sequence is TGCGCCAGCAGCTTTCGGGACCAATCACCCCTCCACTCT. The J gene is TRBJ1-6, the V gene TRBV5-1; D is possibly TRBD1 (5 bases). Germline V CDR1 and CDR2: SGHRS, YFSETQ. With 2 bases removed from V and 10 bases from J, the gap between germline ends came to 10 bases. This CDR3 spans 13 amino acids.